The 9 T cell receptor beta chains listed next were all sequenced from one sample in a study of blood T cell repertoires in COVID-19 (dated by TCRdb to the early 2020s). Libraries were built with the immunoSEQ multiplex PCR assay. TCRdb stores this immuneACCESS table with in-frame sequences only. Part of the clones is absent; in the studies checked, under half of the shortfall reflects unresolved V genes, and no reason is known for the rest. Counted in this sample were some 380,000 clones; approximately 86% of them appeared once. The ten largest clonotypes hold 2% to 2.5% of the sample. Material: PBMCs or T cells enriched from blood (not recorded which). These receptors all stem from a woman aged 40-49 years with acute COVID-19.

The chain has TRBV9 and TRBJ1-3; 7 bases match TRBD1. Germline CDR1 is SGDLS and CDR2 is YYNGEE. V shed 4 bases and J 1 base; nucleotides not matched to a gene: 8. The CDR3 has 16 amino acids. CDR3 sequence reads: CASSMRGDSSGNTIYF. The CDR3 DNA reads TGTGCCAGCAGCATGCGAGGGGACAGTTCTGGAAACACCATATATTTT.

Concerning this clone itself: Other DNA sequences from this sample encode an identical CDR3 as well. This CDR3 is CASSAGYSNQPQHF. The DNA for the CDR3 is TGTGCCAGCAGTGCCGGTTATAGCAATCAGCCCCAGCATTTT. V is TRBV2 and J is TRBJ1-5, with D unresolved. The CDR3 has 14 amino acids. V lost 4 bases and J 0 bases, leaving 7 bases between the germline ends. The V gene's germline CDR1 is SNHLY and CDR2 FYNNEI.

The rearrangement links TRBV14 to TRBJ2-1; TRBD2 aligns across 15 bases. The germline gives CDR1 SGHDN, CDR2 FVKESK. The CDR3 has 15 amino acids. After removal of 4 bases from V and 7 bases from J, the junction contained 2 bases not matched to a gene. CDR3 loop: CASSRGTSGGNEQFF. CDR3 coding DNA: TGTGCCAGCAGCCGTGGGACTAGCGGGGGGAATGAGCAGTTCTTC.

V and J are TRBV27 and TRBJ2-1; possible D gene TRBD1, 5 bases. V lost 4 bases, J lost 4 bases, and 11 bases lay in between. The CDR3 totals 14 residues. Germline loops: CDR1 MNHEY, CDR2 SMNVEV (reference sequence). The CDR3 is CASSSSDSYNEQFF. CDR3 sequence (DNA): TGTGCCAGCAGTTCCTCAGACAGTTACAATGAGCAGTTCTTC.

The V and J genes are TRBV28 and TRBJ1-2, with 7 nucleotides matching TRBD1. Per germline, CDR1 MDHEN and CDR2 SYDVKM. V lost 6 bases to trimming and J lost 5 bases; unmatched junction nucleotides: 12. The CDR3 runs 15 residues. DNA of the CDR3: TGTGCCAGCAGCCGTGCCTCAGGGGGGACTTATGGCTACACCTTC. It specifies CASSRASGGTYGYTF.

The chain recombines TRBV3-1 (or the pseudogene TRBV3-2) with TRBJ2-5; TRBD2 matches 10 bases. Germline lookup yields CDR1 LGHDT and CDR2 YNNKEL (reference sequence). The CDR3 extends over 16 amino acids. The junction had 7 bases not matched to a gene; V was cut back by 1 base and J by 5 bases. The CDR3 DNA follows: TGTGCCAGCAGCCAAGCCGTAGCGGGGGGATGGGAGACCCAGTACTTC. It translates to CASSQAVAGGWETQYF.

CDR3 loop: CASSWPGTSYEQYF. The CDR3 nucleotides are TGTGCCAGCAGTTGGCCCGGGACATCATACGAGCAGTACTTC. The chain employs TRBV6-5 and TRBJ2-7; D is perhaps TRBD1 (6 bases). V lost 4 bases, J lost 4 bases, and 14 bases lay in between. Per germline, CDR1 MNHEY and CDR2 SVGAGI. The CDR3 spans 14 residues.

The chain has TRBV18 and TRBJ1-1; D is possibly TRBD1 (6 bases). Germline V gene data show CDR1 as KGHSH and CDR2 as LQKENI. The CDR3 has 15 amino acids. Trimming shortened V by 5 bases and J by 2 bases, and 15 bases separated the two germline ends. This CDR3 is CASSGTGTPNTEAFF. The CDR3 DNA is TGTGCCAGCTCAGGTACCGGGACACCAAACACTGAAGCTTTCTTT.

This chain joins TRBV13 and TRBJ1-6; a weak D match, TRBD1 (5 bases). V was shortened by 2 bases and J by 9 bases, with 14 bases between the two germline ends. The CDR3 totals 15 residues. The germline V gene encodes CDR1 PRHDT and CDR2 FYEKMQ (reference sequence). CDR3 in DNA: TGTGCCAGCAGCTTAAGGCAGGGTGGAAGTTCACCCCTCCACTTT. This translates into CASSLRQGGSSPLHF. The whole variable domain, remainder taken from reference TRBV13 and TRBJ1-6, is AAGVIQSPRHLIKEKRETATLKCYPIPRHDTVYWYQQGPGQDPQFLISFYEKMQSDKGSIPDRFSAQQFSDYHSELNMSSLELGDSALYFCASSLRQGGSSPLHFGNGTRLTVT.